This T cell receptor (beta chain) was obtained from a study of blood T cell repertoires in COVID-19. The germline V gene has CDR1 KGHSH and CDR2 LQKENI. The V and J ends lost 3 bases and 4 bases respectively, with 6 bases between them. There are 13 residues in the CDR3. The table came from immunoSEQ multiplex PCR; TCRdb's copy has only in-frame clones and leaves some out. The sample shows 300,000 or so clones, about 90% of them seen only once. The sample comprised peripheral blood. The clonotype was recovered from a woman between 50 and 59 years old who had recovered from COVID-19. The chain carries TRBV18 and TRBJ2-2, with unresolved D. Written as DNA, the CDR3 is TGTGCCAGCTCACCGGAGATCACCGGGGAGCTGTTTTTT. This codes for CASSPEITGELFF. The whole variable domain, remainder taken from reference TRBV18 and TRBJ2-2, is NAGVMQNPRHLVRRRGQEARLRCSPMKGHSHVYWYRQLPEEGLKFMVYLQKENIIDESGMPKERFSAEFPKEGPSILRIQQVVRGDSAAYFCASSPEITGELFFGEGSRLTVL.